The TCR beta chain under discussion was sequenced for a study of blood T cells in healthy people across ages. About the study: About one barcoded beta molecule was captured per two T cells (by template switching).

Each donor was a healthy Caucasian individual from Russia, aged roughly 6 to 95. Trimming cost V 3 bases and J 0 bases, with 9 bases left between them. The germline gives CDR1 KGHSH, CDR2 LQKENI. CDR3 size: 15 residues. PCR was performed a second time for roughly 7 to 12 cycles using a sample-barcoded 5' primer and a J-beta primer mix. A single record per CDR3 protein comes from TCRdb applying MiXCR to the 5' RACE reads. The sample holds roughly 800,000 distinct CDR3 sequences, roughly 35% seen once. The sample consisted of blood. The source is a man aged 18 to 29 in good health. The gene calls are TRBV18 and TRBJ2-1; no definite D call. CDR3 in amino acids: CASSPPRSSYNEQFF. The CDR3 nucleotides read TGTGCCAGCTCACCCCCGAGGAGCTCCTACAATGAGCAGTTCTTC. Looking up the rest from reference TRBV18 and TRBJ2-1 gives the full variable domain: NAGVMQNPRHLVRRRGQEARLRCSPMKGHSHVYWYRQLPEEGLKFMVYLQKENIIDESGMPKERFSAEFPKEGPSILRIQQVVRGDSAAYFCASSPPRSSYNEQFFGPGTRLTVL.